This is a list of T cell receptor beta chains from one sample in a study of spatial heterogeneity in lung cancer. TCRdb fed the 5' RACE reads into MiXCR, producing one record per CDR3 protein. The sample has some 70,000 distinct CDR3 sequences, 13% seen once. This specimen was PBMCs, taken at surgery. All receptors derive from a male donor with early-stage non-small cell lung cancer. The CDR3 runs from the conserved cysteine through the conserved F or W. Each record gives: V gene, clone size, J gene, D gene, CDR3 protein, CDR3 DNA. D genes are given only for firm matches. Size is stated for part of the rows, as once, few or many counts, or as a class when the clone is expanded.

>TRBV30|few|TRBJ2-3|TRBD2
CAWSLAGVDTQYF
TGTGCCTGGAGTCTAGCGGGAGTAGATACGCAGTATTTT
>TRBV20-1|many|TRBJ1-2|.
CSARDFVDVGGYTF
TGCAGTGCTAGAGATTTTGTAGATGTCGGGGGCTACACCTTC
>TRBV5-5|few|TRBJ2-2|.
CASSELAGQLTGELFF
TGTGCCAGCAGCGAACTCGCGGGACAGCTCACCGGGGAGCTGTTTTTT
>TRBV5-1|few|TRBJ2-7|TRBD2
CATSLAGGYEQYF
TGCGCCACGTCGCTCGCGGGAGGCTACGAGCAGTACTTC
>TRBV5-5|.|TRBJ2-1|TRBD2
CASSPVRERATDEQFF
TGTGCCAGCAGCCCGGTGCGGGAGAGGGCCACAGATGAGCAGTTCTTC
>TRBV29-1|many|TRBJ1-1|.
CSVDGPGLNTEAFF
TGCAGCGTTGATGGTCCTGGCTTGAACACTGAAGCTTTCTTT
>TRBV4-2|few|TRBJ1-6|.
CASEPEGSFDSPLHF
TGTGCCAGCGAGCCAGAGGGCTCTTTCGATTCACCCCTCCACTTT
>TRBV5-1|.|TRBJ1-1|.
CASSFWGHSGTEAFF
TGCGCCAGCAGCTTTTGGGGGCATAGTGGCACTGAAGCTTTCTTT
>TRBV6-5|few|TRBJ2-7|.
CASSESLYEQYF
TGTGCCAGCAGCGAGTCCCTCTACGAGCAGTACTTC
>TRBV6-1|few|TRBJ1-2|.
CASSAQGDGYTF
TGTGCCAGCAGTGCACAGGGCGATGGCTACACCTTC
>TRBV5-4|.|TRBJ1-1|.
CASSLERGPNTEAFF
TGTGCCAGCAGCTTGGAGCGGGGCCCGAACACTGAAGCTTTCTTT
>TRBV6-1|few|TRBJ1-1|.
CASMRGSTEAFF
TGTGCCAGCATGCGGGGGAGTACTGAAGCTTTCTTT
>TRBV6-1|few|TRBJ2-7|TRBD2
CASSDRLAGAYEQYF
TGTGCCAGCAGTGATAGGCTAGCGGGAGCCTACGAGCAGTACTTC
>TRBV5-1|few|TRBJ2-3|.
CASSLDQGYDTQYF
TGCGCCAGCAGCTTGGATCAGGGGTACGATACGCAGTATTTT
>TRBV6-6|.|TRBJ1-1|TRBD1
CASTHGTGLTEAFF
TGTGCCAGCACTCACGGGACAGGGCTAACTGAAGCTTTCTTT
>TRBV4-1|.|TRBJ2-1|TRBD1
CATRGQGARNEQFF
TGCGCCACCCGGGGACAGGGGGCGCGCAATGAGCAGTTCTTC
>TRBV5-4|few|TRBJ2-3|.
CASSILLDTSTDTQYF
TGTGCCAGCAGCATACTTCTGGACACCTCCACAGATACGCAGTATTTT
>TRBV3-1|few|TRBJ2-7|TRBD2
CASSPGLAGGAYEQYF
TGTGCCAGCAGCCCGGGACTAGCGGGAGGCGCCTACGAGCAGTACTTC
>TRBV12-3/TRBV12-4|.|TRBJ2-1|TRBD2
CASNDRLGLAGNEQFF
TGTGCCAGCAACGATCGCCTGGGACTAGCGGGGAATGAGCAGTTCTTC
>TRBV19|few|TRBJ2-3|TRBD2
CASRTSGEVTDTQYF
TGTGCCTCCCGGACTAGTGGAGAAGTAACAGATACGCAGTATTTT
>TRBV5-6|many|TRBJ2-7|TRBD1
CASSRDRGYEQYF
TGTGCCAGCAGCCGGGACAGGGGGTACGAGCAGTACTTC
>TRBV29-1|few|TRBJ2-1|TRBD2
CSVEGGGRVQHEQFF
TGCAGCGTCGAGGGTGGCGGGAGGGTTCAGCATGAGCAGTTCTTC
>TRBV15|.|TRBJ2-1|TRBD2
CATSPLAGAREQFF
TGTGCCACCAGCCCACTAGCGGGAGCTCGGGAGCAGTTCTTC
>TRBV20-1|.|TRBJ2-7|.
CSASRLAFGGTYEQYF
TGCAGTGCTAGTCGTCTAGCGTTTGGAGGGACCTACGAGCAGTACTTC